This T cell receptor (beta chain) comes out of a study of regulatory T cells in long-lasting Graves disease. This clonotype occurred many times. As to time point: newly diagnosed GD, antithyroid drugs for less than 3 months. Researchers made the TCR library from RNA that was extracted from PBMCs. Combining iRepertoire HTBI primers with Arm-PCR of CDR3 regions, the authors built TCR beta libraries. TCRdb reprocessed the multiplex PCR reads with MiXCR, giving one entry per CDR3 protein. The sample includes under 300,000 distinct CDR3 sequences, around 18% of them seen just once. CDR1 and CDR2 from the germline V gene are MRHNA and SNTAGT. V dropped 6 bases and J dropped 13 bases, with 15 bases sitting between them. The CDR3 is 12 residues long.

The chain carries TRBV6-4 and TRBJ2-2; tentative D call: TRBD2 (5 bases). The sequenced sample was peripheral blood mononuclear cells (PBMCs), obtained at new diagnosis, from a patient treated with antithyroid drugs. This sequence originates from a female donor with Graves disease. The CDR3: CASRTERFRLFF. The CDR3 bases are TGTGCCAGCAGGACGGAGCGGTTTAGGCTGTTTTTT.